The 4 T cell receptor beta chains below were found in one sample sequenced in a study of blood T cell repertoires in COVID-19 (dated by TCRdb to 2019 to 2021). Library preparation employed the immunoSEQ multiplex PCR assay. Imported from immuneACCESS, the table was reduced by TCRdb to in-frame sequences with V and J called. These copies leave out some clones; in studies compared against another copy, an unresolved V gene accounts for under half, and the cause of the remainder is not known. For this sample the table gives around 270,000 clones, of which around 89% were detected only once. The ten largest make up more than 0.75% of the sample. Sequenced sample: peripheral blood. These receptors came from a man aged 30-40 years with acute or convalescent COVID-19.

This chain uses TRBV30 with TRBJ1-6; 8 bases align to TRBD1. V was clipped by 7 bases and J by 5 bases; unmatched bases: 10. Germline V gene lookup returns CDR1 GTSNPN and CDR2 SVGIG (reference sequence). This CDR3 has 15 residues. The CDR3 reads CAYGRGRSNNSPLHF. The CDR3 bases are TGTGCCTACGGCAGGGGGCGTAGTAATAATTCACCCCTCCACTTT.

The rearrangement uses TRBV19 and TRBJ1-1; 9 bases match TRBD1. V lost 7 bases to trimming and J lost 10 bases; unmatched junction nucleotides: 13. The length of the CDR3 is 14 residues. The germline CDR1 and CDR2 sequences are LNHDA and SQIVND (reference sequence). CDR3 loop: CASTWGGQGHRAFF. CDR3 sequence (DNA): TGTGCCAGTACCTGGGGTGGACAGGGGCATAGAGCTTTCTTT. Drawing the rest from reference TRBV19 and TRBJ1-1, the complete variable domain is DGGITQSPKYLFRKEGQNVTLSCEQNLNHDAMYWYRQDPGQGLRLIYYSQIVNDFQKGDIAEGYSVSREKKESFPLTVTSAQKNPTAFYLCASTWGGQGHRAFFGQGTRLTVV.

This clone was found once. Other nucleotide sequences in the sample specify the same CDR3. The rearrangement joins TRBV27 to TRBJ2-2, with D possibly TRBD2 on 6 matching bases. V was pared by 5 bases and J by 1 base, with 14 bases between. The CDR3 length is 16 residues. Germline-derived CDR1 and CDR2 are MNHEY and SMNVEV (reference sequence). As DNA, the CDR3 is TGTGCCAGCAGTGCAGGGACTCCGGTGAACACCGGGGAGCTGTTTTTT. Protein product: CASSAGTPVNTGELFF.

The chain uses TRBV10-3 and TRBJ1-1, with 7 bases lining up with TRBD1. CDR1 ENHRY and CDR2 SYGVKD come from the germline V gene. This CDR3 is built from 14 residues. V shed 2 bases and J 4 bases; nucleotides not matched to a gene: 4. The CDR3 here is CAISETGDATEAFF. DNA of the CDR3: TGTGCCATCAGTGAGACAGGGGATGCCACTGAAGCTTTCTTT.